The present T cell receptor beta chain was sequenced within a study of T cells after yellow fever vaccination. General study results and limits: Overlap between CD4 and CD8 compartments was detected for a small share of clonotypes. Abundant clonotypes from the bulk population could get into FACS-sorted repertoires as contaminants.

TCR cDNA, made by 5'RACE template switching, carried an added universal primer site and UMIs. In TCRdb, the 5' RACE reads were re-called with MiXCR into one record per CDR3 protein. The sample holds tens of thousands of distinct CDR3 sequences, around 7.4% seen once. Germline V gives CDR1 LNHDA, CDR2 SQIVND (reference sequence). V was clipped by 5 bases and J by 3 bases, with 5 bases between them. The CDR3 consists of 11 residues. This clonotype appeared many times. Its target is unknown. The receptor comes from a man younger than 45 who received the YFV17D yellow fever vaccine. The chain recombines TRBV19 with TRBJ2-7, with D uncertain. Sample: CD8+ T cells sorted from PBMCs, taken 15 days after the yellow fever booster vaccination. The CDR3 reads CASSANYEQYF. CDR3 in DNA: TGTGCCAGTAGTGCAAACTACGAGCAGTACTTC.